This T cell receptor beta chain was documented in a study of T cell clones after liver transplantation. At the level of the study: Patients counted as tolerant after at least one year off all immunosuppression, enzymes not exceeding twice normal. Findings and limits, study-wide: Circulating graft-donor-reactive CD4 TCRbeta sequences fell significantly post-transplant in most of the 8 subjects. Graft donor-reactive T cells may have migrated into the graft rather than being deleted.

This CDR3 spans 15 amino acids. From germline, CDR1 is SEHNR and CDR2 FQNEAQ (reference sequence). Trimming stripped 5 bases from V and 0 bases from J, with 13 bases between. Note on this clone: The target antigen is unknown.

This table comes from immunoSEQ multiplex PCR, and its TCRdb copy is limited to in-frame clones, with some not included. Of fewer than 65,000 clones in the sample, 80% to 90% were seen once. The chain carries TRBV7-9 and TRBJ1-2; D is undetermined. The receptor's source is a human patient who received a liver transplant. Some T cells may be provided by the graft donor. Sequences were derived from CD8+ T cells from blood, sampled 12 months after liver transplant. CDR3 loop: CASSQGGGANYGYTF. In DNA form, the CDR3 reads TGTGCCAGCAGCCAAGGTGGCGGAGCTAACTATGGCTACACCTTC.